This passage covers 19 T cell receptor beta chains from one sample sequenced in a study of siplizumab effects on memory and regulatory T cells. Their antigens are not known. The mixed lymphocyte reaction cells were grown together in coculture at 37°C for less than seven days. Sequencing was performed with immunoSEQ multiplex PCR; in TCRdb, only in-frame clones are kept and a portion is missing. Of 13,000 or so clones in the sample, under 40% are singletons; the top ten hold about 9.5%. Sequenced: CFSE-low (dividing) CD8+ T cells sorted from an allogeneic mixed lymphocyte reaction. These receptors originate from a human donor in good health; the cells came from an allogeneic mixed lymphocyte reaction.

The sample holds a few counts of this clone. The chain joins TRBV7-3 to TRBJ2-3; 7 nucleotides align to TRBD2. The V and J ends lost 5 bases and 4 bases, in that order; junction bases with no gene match: 12. CDR1 SGHTA and CDR2 FQGTGA come from the germline V gene. The CDR3 length is 16 residues. This chain's CDR3 is CASSPAVGRAADTQYF. CDR3 sequence (DNA): TGTGCCAGCAGCCCCGCCGTAGGGAGGGCGGCAGATACGCAGTATTTT.

The V and J genes are TRBV27 and TRBJ1-5; TRBD1 agrees at 7 bases. V lost 2 bases and J lost 6; bases outside the gene matches: 10. The length of the CDR3 is 16 residues. Looked up from germline, CDR1 is MNHEY and CDR2 is SMNVEV (reference sequence). CDR3 DNA: TGTGCCAGCAGTTTAAACAATGTAGGGGGCCTTCAGCCCCAGCATTTT. Translation gives CASSLNNVGGLQPQHF.

In this sample, this clone turned up a few times. The chain recombines TRBV27 with TRBJ2-3; 15 bases fit TRBD2. Trimming cost V 5 bases and J 2 bases; bases outside gene matches: 14. This CDR3 has 20 amino acids. Per germline, CDR1 MNHEY and CDR2 SMNVEV (reference sequence). In DNA, the CDR3 is TGTGCCAGCAGTACCCTCGATTTGGGACTAGCGGGAGGATTCACAGATACGCAGTATTTT. It is translated as CASSTLDLGLAGGFTDTQYF.

This clone was seen a few times. The chain recombines TRBV29-1 with TRBJ2-7; TRBD2 aligns across 9 bases. Germline CDR1 SQVTM, CDR2 ANQGSEA. This CDR3 has 13 residues. Trimming removed 6 bases from V and 0 bases from J; junction bases left unmatched: 3. The CDR3 nucleotides are TGCAGCGTGCTTAGCGGGAGCTCCTACGAGCAGTACTTC. Amino acids: CSVLSGSSYEQYF.

This clone has only a few counts. The chain uses TRBV10-2 and TRBJ1-1, with TRBD1 identical over 8 bases. Trimming took 7 bases from V and 6 from J; bases not matched to a gene: 7. The CDR3 is 13 amino acids. Germline V lookup: CDR1 WSHSY, CDR2 SAAADI. CDR3 DNA: TGCGCCAGCACCCCAGGGGGCGCGGCTGAAGCTTTCTTT. Encoded protein: CASTPGGAAEAFF.

The V call is TRBV5-7, the J call TRBJ2-5; 9 bases match TRBD2. TRBV5-7 is annotated as an ORF whose role is uncertain. The trim removed 0 bases at V and 5 bases at J, leaving 8 bases unmatched. This CDR3 region has 16 residues. In DNA, the CDR3 is TGTGCCAGCAGCTTGGATTGCGGGGGGGGCCGGGAGACCCAGTACTTC. It yields the protein CASSLDCGGGRETQYF.

The chain is built from TRBV7-6 and TRBJ2-5, with D possibly being TRBD1 (6 bases). The J call is uncertain, as TRBJ2-7 better fits the DNA end. Per the germline V gene, CDR1 is SGHVS and CDR2 is FNYEAQ. This CDR3 contains 13 residues. The CDR3 spells CASSVGQPYEQYF. The CDR3 DNA sequence: TGTGCCAGCAGCGTAGGACAGCCCTACGAGCAGTACTTC.

The chain employs TRBV4-1 and TRBJ2-7; perhaps TRBD2 as D (6 bases). This CDR3 is built from 16 residues. CDR1 MGHRA and CDR2 YSYEKL come from the germline V gene. Between the trimmed V and J ends, which lost 1 base and 3 bases, there was a span of 16 bases. The CDR3 loop is CASSQVGAGWGYEQYF. In nucleotides, the CDR3 is TGCGCCAGCAGCCAAGTCGGGGCGGGGTGGGGCTACGAGCAGTACTTC.

Sample share makes this clone medium-sized. This chain links TRBV7-9 with TRBJ2-7; D is undetermined. The CDR3 has 12 amino acids. CDR1 and CDR2 (germline): SEHNR, FQNEAQ (reference sequence). Trimming shortened V by 5 bases and J by 3 bases, and 8 bases separated the two germline ends. The chain's CDR3 is CASSQDLYEQYF. CDR3 DNA: TGTGCCAGCAGCCAGGACCTCTACGAGCAGTACTTC.

This chain uses TRBV27 with TRBJ2-7, with 7 bases lining up with TRBD2. The CDR3 is 14 residues long. Germline CDR1 MNHEY, CDR2 SMNVEV (reference sequence). J gave up 2 bases and V 3 bases, and 4 bases lay outside the gene matches. CDR3 sequence (DNA): TGTGCCAGCAGTTTGGGACTACGGCCCTACGAGCAGTACTTC. Protein: CASSLGLRPYEQYF.

The gene calls are TRBV13 and TRBJ2-2; 9 nucleotides agree with TRBD1. The CDR3 extends over 15 amino acids. Trimming cost V 5 bases and J 2 bases; bases outside gene matches: 3. CDR1 PRHDT and CDR2 FYEKMQ come from the germline V gene (reference sequence). DNA of the CDR3: TGTGCCAGCAGCCCGACAGGGGGAAACACCGGGGAGCTGTTTTTT. This translates into CASSPTGGNTGELFF.

Only a few counts were recorded for this clone. The chain joins TRBV27 to TRBJ2-6; D remains unclear. The CDR3 is 15 residues long. V lost 7 bases and J 2 bases, leaving 12 bases between the germline ends. Germline CDR1 MNHEY, CDR2 SMNVEV (reference sequence). The CDR3 protein is CASMVLGPGANVLTF. DNA of the CDR3: TGTGCCAGCATGGTTCTAGGACCTGGGGCCAACGTCCTGACTTTC.

By share of the sample, this clone is medium-sized. This rearrangement joins TRBV29-1 to TRBJ2-7, with D hard to call. Per germline, CDR1 SQVTM and CDR2 ANQGSEA. Deletions cut 5 bases from V and 1 base from J, with 9 bases between. The CDR3 contains 12 residues. CDR3 region: CSVFDNSYEQYF. CDR3 DNA sequence: TGCAGCGTTTTCGACAATTCCTACGAGCAGTACTTC.

The rearrangement uses TRBV6-1 and TRBJ2-7; unclear D gene. V was shortened by 8 bases and J by 5 bases, with 16 bases between the two germline ends. Germline V CDR1 and CDR2: MNHNS, SASEGT. This CDR3 is 13 amino acids long. The CDR3 loop reads CASRGQGFHEQYF. The CDR3 DNA reads as TGTGCCAGCCGAGGTCAAGGCTTCCACGAGCAGTACTTC.

This chain connects TRBV7-8 to TRBJ2-7; 8 bases are shared with TRBD2. The V gene end was trimmed by 2 bases and the J gene end by 7 bases; junction bases not matched to a gene: 10. The CDR3 sequence is 15 residues long. Germline-derived CDR1 and CDR2 are SGHVS and FQNEAQ. The CDR3 reads CASSLLSGSTGEQYF. CDR3 coding DNA: TGTGCCAGCAGCTTATTAAGCGGGAGTACGGGAGAGCAGTACTTC. Combining the CDR3 with reference TRBV7-8 and TRBJ2-7 gives the whole variable domain GAGVSQSPRYKVAKRGQDVALRCDPISGHVSLFWYQQALGQGPEFLTYFQNEAQLDKSGLPSDRFFAERPEGSVSTLKIQRTQQEDSAVYLCASSLLSGSTGEQYFGPGTRLTVT.

The gene calls are TRBV7-9 and TRBJ1-5; D gene unclear. Germline CDR1 SEHNR, CDR2 FQNEAQ (reference sequence). CDR3 size: 14 residues. With 1 base removed from V and 3 bases from J, the gap between germline ends came to 7 bases. The CDR3 sequence is CASSLVGTNQPQHF. Written as DNA, the CDR3 is TGTGCCAGCAGCTTAGTGGGCACCAATCAGCCCCAGCATTTT.

This clone is medium-sized (0.01 to 0.1%). The V gene is TRBV7-9, the J gene TRBJ2-7; D is unresolved. V shed 5 bases and J shed 4 bases, with 9 bases lying between them. This CDR3 is built from 12 residues. Germline V CDR1 and CDR2: SEHNR, FQNEAQ (reference sequence). CDR3 loop: CASSPHLYEQYF. The CDR3 coding sequence is TGTGCCAGCAGCCCTCATTTATACGAGCAGTACTTC.

Sample share makes this clone medium-sized (0.01 to 0.1%). V usage is TRBV7-6 and J usage is TRBJ2-7, with a weak D call TRBD2 (5 bases). The CDR3 sequence is 16 residues long. The germline gives CDR1 SGHVS, CDR2 FNYEAQ. The V end lost 1 base, the J end lost 7 bases, and 20 bases lay between the germline ends. The CDR3 DNA reads TGTGCCAGCAGCTTAGAAGCGGCCCCTCTCCTGTATGAGCAGTACTTC. Its translation: CASSLEAAPLLYEQYF. The full variable domain, its missing parts supplied by reference TRBV7-6 and TRBJ2-7, is GAGVSQSPRYKVTKRGQDVALRCDPISGHVSLYWYRQALGQGPEFLTYFNYEAQQDKSGLPNDRFSAERPEGSISTLTIQRTEQRDSAMYRCASSLEAAPLLYEQYFGPGTRLTVT.

This clone is judged medium-sized (0.01 to 0.1%). The CDR3 DNA reads TGTGCCTGGACCCCCAGCACCGGGGAGCTGTTTTTT. Translated: CAWTPSTGELFF. The chain couples TRBV30 to TRBJ2-2; D remains unclear. CDR3 length equals 12 residues. Germline lookup yields CDR1 GTSNPN and CDR2 SVGIG (reference sequence). V shed 4 bases and J shed 4 bases, with 7 bases lying between them.